This T cell receptor (beta chain) was retrieved from a study of blood T cell repertoires in COVID-19. As for the study in general: The United States, Italy and Spain were the sources of the acute and convalescent COVID-19 samples. T cells, B-cell-depleted T cells, or PBMCs supplied cDNA or gDNA.

Per the authors' pipeline: Amplification with reference gene primers provided the estimates of nucleated cell counts. Sequencing was performed with immunoSEQ multiplex PCR; in TCRdb, only in-frame clones are kept and a portion is missing. V and J calls and clone size are those listed in that table; D and trimming were worked out from the DNA. The data show 280,000 or so clones, about 86% seen once. This clone was observed once. V was pared by 2 bases and J by 4 bases, with 7 bases of the junction left unmatched. CDR1 is SGHAT and CDR2 is FQNNGV in the germline V gene. The CDR3 consists of 16 residues.

This sequence originates from a woman aged 25 to 39 who had recovered from COVID-19. The source material was peripheral blood. The V call is TRBV11-2, the J call TRBJ2-3; 9 nucleotides line up with TRBD1. The CDR3 here is CASSLISGQGSDTQYF. CDR3 bases: TGTGCCAGCAGCTTAATCTCCGGACAGGGGTCAGATACGCAGTATTTT.